This TCR beta chain was recovered during a study of beta chain features in type 1 diabetes. Whole-study findings and limits: TCRB rearrangement may or may not be influenced by HLA type; here this remained unresolved. In cDNA sequencing, cells with high TCR expression could be over-represented. The study found moderately but significantly shorter TCRB CDR3s in all four CD4+ subsets of Type 1 diabetes patients.

This clone was detected a few times. What it binds is not known. Expressed TCRB transcripts were sequenced after all isolated RNA was converted to cDNA. Roughly 3.6 million reads per sample on average were obtained from naive, central memory and regulatory T cell samples. The assay was immunoSEQ multiplex PCR, and TCRdb's table has in-frame clones only and misses some. The sample includes approximately 360,000 clones, roughly 13% of them seen just once. CDR1 is MNHNY and CDR2 is SVGAGI in the germline V gene (reference sequence). The CDR3 totals 15 residues. Trimming took 6 bases from V and 0 from J; bases not matched to a gene: 5. A CD45RO/CCR7/CD25/CD127/CD95/CD27 panel sorted naive, central memory, regulatory and stem cell-like memory CD4+ cells.

The receptor was derived from a woman under 30 with type 1 diabetes. The V gene is TRBV6-6, the J gene TRBJ1-5; 7 bases are a match to TRBD1. The specimen was naive CD4+ T cells from blood. The CDR3 here is CASSPGQYSNQPQHF. DNA for the CDR3: TGTGCCAGCAGCCCGGGACAGTATAGCAATCAGCCCCAGCATTTT.